Presented here are 24 T cell receptor beta chains from one specimen sequenced in a study of cytomegalovirus exposure and HLA in healthy donors. The PCR contained 60 Vbeta and 13 Jbeta primers. Sequencing used immunoSEQ multiplex PCR; TCRdb keeps in-frame clones, though not all of them. The data show about 59,000 clones, approximately 75% seen once. Sequenced input: PBMCs. The receptors derive from a man aged 25-40 years in good health and CMV-seropositive.

CDR3 coding DNA: TGTGCCAGCAGCGATGGATCAAGCGGGGGGTTCACAGATACGCAGTATTTT. Translated, it gives CASSDGSSGGFTDTQYF. This chain uses TRBV9 with TRBJ2-3, with 9 nucleotides matching TRBD2. Germline V lookup: CDR1 SGDLS, CDR2 YYNGEE. CDR3 length: 17 amino acids. V was pared by 3 bases and J by 2 bases, with 10 bases of the junction left unmatched.

The chain combines TRBV6-5 with TRBJ2-7, with D unresolved. The CDR3 has 13 amino acids. Germline loops: CDR1 MNHEY, CDR2 SVGAGI. Trimming took 2 bases from V and 4 from J, leaving 9 bases between them. The CDR3 region is CASSYAESYEQYF. DNA for the CDR3: TGTGCCAGCAGTTACGCGGAGTCATACGAGCAGTACTTC.

This chain uses TRBV19 with TRBJ2-7, with D tentatively TRBD1 (5 bases). V lost 3 bases and J lost 6, with 18 bases in between. Germline CDR1 LNHDA, CDR2 SQIVND (reference sequence). CDR3 length equals 15 residues. The CDR3 sequence: CASSIQARDISEQYF. CDR3 in DNA: TGTGCCAGTAGTATCCAAGCCAGGGATATCAGCGAGCAGTACTTC. The full variable domain, in which reference TRBV19 and TRBJ2-7 provide the parts outside the CDR3, is DGGITQSPKYLFRKEGQNVTLSCEQNLNHDAMYWYRQDPGQGLRLIYYSQIVNDFQKGDIAEGYSVSREKKESFPLTVTSAQKNPTAFYLCASSIQARDISEQYFGPGTRLTVT.

The rearrangement links TRBV21-1 to TRBJ2-2; TRBD2 was called by the table and not checked on the DNA. TRBV21-1 is termed a pseudogene. This CDR3 has 16 residues. This CDR3 reads CASSKGRENRTGELFF. In nucleotides, the CDR3 is TGTGCCAGCAGCAAAGGGCGGGAGAATCGCACCGGGGAGCTGTTTTTT.

This rearrangement joins TRBV28 to TRBJ1-2; D may be TRBD1 (6 bases). Per the germline V gene, CDR1 is MDHEN and CDR2 is SYDVKM. The CDR3 is 16 residues long. V was clipped by 2 bases and J by 7 bases, with 20 bases between them. CDR3 nucleotides: TGTGCCAGCAGTTTACCCCCCACCAGGGGCCCTGGTGGCTACACCTTC. Its protein is CASSLPPTRGPGGYTF.

This chain joins TRBV5-1 and TRBJ1-1, with D unresolved. CDR3 size: 13 residues. Trimming shortened V by 0 bases and J by 5 bases, and 8 bases separated the two germline ends. Germline V gene data show CDR1 as SGHRS and CDR2 as YFSETQ. The chain's CDR3 is CASSLGGGTEAFF. The CDR3 DNA is TGCGCCAGCAGCTTGGGTGGAGGGACTGAAGCTTTCTTT.

This chain uses TRBV5-1 with TRBJ1-2, with 7 bases lining up with TRBD1. Germline V gene sequence: CDR1 SGHRS, CDR2 YFSETQ. The J segment lost 1 base and the V segment lost 0 bases, leaving 3 bases of the junction unmatched. The CDR3 spans 15 residues. The CDR3 DNA reads as TGCGCCAGCAGCTTGGGAGGGACAGTTAACTATGGCTACACCTTC. It yields the protein CASSLGGTVNYGYTF.

This clone has more than one count but fewer than ten. The chain links TRBV29-1 to TRBJ2-7; D perhaps matches TRBD1 (6 bases). The length of the CDR3 is 16 residues. Germline-derived CDR1 and CDR2 are SQVTM and ANQGSEA. V lost 5 bases and J 0 bases, leaving 20 bases between the germline ends. The CDR3 sequence is CSVQKAAGASSYEQYF. The CDR3 region has the DNA TGCAGCGTTCAAAAAGCGGCAGGGGCAAGCTCCTACGAGCAGTACTTC.

The CDR3 is CASSFNGYTF. CDR3 nucleotides: TGTGCCAGCAGCTTTAATGGCTACACCTTC. The V and J genes are TRBV7-9 and TRBJ1-2; no clear D. Trimming shortened V by 3 bases and J by 6 bases, and 2 bases separated the two germline ends. Looked up from germline, CDR1 is SEHNR and CDR2 is FQNEAQ (reference sequence). The CDR3 runs to 10 residues.

In this sample, this clone turned up once. The chain has TRBV6-1 and TRBJ2-6; the match to TRBD1 covers 8 bases. V was clipped by 4 bases and J by 0 bases; unmatched bases: 8. This CDR3 comprises 18 residues. CDR1 is MNHNS, CDR2 SASEGT, per germline. The chain's CDR3 is CASSAWTGWASGANVLTF. The CDR3 coding sequence is TGTGCCAGCAGTGCTTGGACAGGGTGGGCCTCTGGGGCCAACGTCCTGACTTTC.

In this sample, this clone turned up once. The chain uses TRBV28 and TRBJ1-1; 7 bases are a match to TRBD1. J gave up 10 bases and V 6 bases, and 11 bases lay outside the gene matches. The CDR3 is made up of 13 amino acids. Germline CDR1 is MDHEN and CDR2 is SYDVKM. This CDR3 is CASRLGTARAAFF. The DNA for the CDR3 is TGTGCCAGCAGACTCGGGACAGCCCGGGCAGCTTTCTTT.

This clone was picked up one time. For the CDR3, the DNA is TGTGCCGGGGCCCGCGGGGGCAATCAGCCCCAGCATTTT. Protein: CAGARGGNQPQHF. This sequence joins TRBV30 and TRBJ1-5, with a possible D match to TRBD1 (5 bases). CDR1 and CDR2 from the germline V gene are GTSNPN and SVGIG (reference sequence). The germline V and J ends were trimmed by 8 bases and 2 bases, with 13 bases remaining between them. This CDR3 comprises 13 residues.

This chain links TRBV10-3 with TRBJ1-1; no clear D. Trimming took off 0 bases at V and 6 bases at J, with 5 bases between the two ends. Germline CDR1 and CDR2: ENHRY and SYGVKD. The CDR3 consists of 12 residues. The CDR3 region has the DNA TGTGCCATCAGTGAGTCGGCTGCTGAAGCTTTCTTT. Translating gives CAISESAAEAFF.

This clone was seen more than once but under ten times. The chain carries TRBV5-4 and TRBJ2-7; D gene uncertain. In germline, CDR1 is SGHNT, CDR2 YYREEE (reference sequence). The CDR3 length is 15 residues. V gave up 0 bases and J gave up 0 bases, with 10 bases separating them. The CDR3 region has the DNA TGTGCCAGCAGCTTGGGTACAGCTCTCTCCTACGAGCAGTACTTC. Translated: CASSLGTALSYEQYF.

The V gene is TRBV7-3, the J gene TRBJ2-2; 8 positions match TRBD1. The CDR3 has 19 amino acids. The V and J ends lost 3 bases and 3 bases, in that order; junction bases with no gene match: 15. Germline CDR1 is SGHTA and CDR2 is FQGTGA. The CDR3: CASSFPEAATGAYTGELFF. As DNA, the CDR3 is TGTGCCAGCAGCTTCCCGGAGGCGGCGACAGGGGCGTACACCGGGGAGCTGTTTTTT.

The gene calls are TRBV11-2 and TRBJ1-2, with 7 bases matching TRBD1. J lost 4 bases, V lost 4 bases, and 3 bases had no gene match. Germline CDR1 SGHAT, CDR2 FQNNGV. This CDR3 spans 13 amino acids. CDR3 sequence reads: CASSSTGVYGYTF. The CDR3 DNA reads TGTGCCAGCAGCTCCACAGGGGTCTATGGCTACACCTTC.

With regard to this clone: Germline and junction disagree at one end, which may indicate a read error. The CDR3: CASSLRETANSPLHF. The CDR3 nucleotides read TGCGCCAGCAGCTTAAGGGAGACGGCGAATTCACCTCTCCACTTT. J is TRBJ1-6 and V is TRBV5-1; D is uncertain. CDR1 is SGHRS and CDR2 is YFSETQ in the germline V gene. The CDR3 is made up of 15 amino acids. The full variable domain, with the rest looked up from reference TRBV5-1 and TRBJ1-6, is KAGVTQTPRYLIKTRGQQVTLSCSPISGHRSVSWYQQTPGQGLQFLFEYFSETQRNKGNFPGRFSGRQFSNSRSEMNVSTLELGDSALYLCASSLRETANSPLHFGNGTRLTVT.

V and J are TRBV5-1 and TRBJ2-7; 11 bases line up with TRBD1. The CDR3 totals 13 residues. The junction had 1 base not matched to a gene; V was cut back by 3 bases and J by 5 bases. Germline loops: CDR1 SGHRS, CDR2 YFSETQ. The CDR3 spells CASSWTGGNEQYF. DNA of the CDR3: TGCGCCAGCAGCTGGACAGGGGGCAACGAGCAGTACTTC.

The rearrangement links TRBV15 to TRBJ1-6; D gene unclear. V gave up 1 base and J gave up 8 bases, with 6 bases separating them. CDR1 and CDR2 from the germline V gene are LNHNV and YYDKDF (reference sequence). This CDR3 has 13 residues. In DNA, the CDR3 is TGTGCCACCAGCAGAGCCGGGGATTCACCCCTCCACTTT. The encoded protein is CATSRAGDSPLHF.

The chain carries TRBV5-1 and TRBJ1-3; 9 nucleotides match TRBD1. Losses at the gene ends were 5 bases for V and 4 bases for J; bases not matched to a gene: 4. The germline V gene encodes CDR1 SGHRS and CDR2 YFSETQ. CDR3 length: 14 amino acids. CDR3 residues: CASRPGQGGNTIYF. CDR3 bases: TGCGCCAGCAGACCGGGACAGGGAGGAAACACCATATATTTT. Using reference TRBV5-1 and TRBJ1-3 for the parts outside the CDR3, the full variable domain is KAGVTQTPRYLIKTRGQQVTLSCSPISGHRSVSWYQQTPGQGLQFLFEYFSETQRNKGNFPGRFSGRQFSNSRSEMNVSTLELGDSALYLCASRPGQGGNTIYFGEGSWLTVV.

The rearrangement uses TRBV28 and TRBJ2-1; 7 bases map to TRBD2. Germline V gives CDR1 MDHEN, CDR2 SYDVKM. The CDR3 totals 14 residues. Unmatched junction bases numbered 8, after V lost 5 bases and J lost 7 bases. The DNA of the CDR3 is TGTGCCAGCAGTAGGGTTGGGGGGGGGAATGAGCAGTTCTTC. Its protein is CASSRVGGGNEQFF. Full variable domain (missing parts from reference TRBV28 and TRBJ2-1): DVKVTQSSRYLVKRTGEKVFLECVQDMDHENMFWYRQDPGLGLRLIYFSYDVKMKEKGDIPEGYSVSREKKERFSLILESASTNQTSMYLCASSRVGGGNEQFFGPGTRLTVL.

J is TRBJ1-2 and V is TRBV28; 7 bases match TRBD1. The CDR3 loop spans 17 amino acids. Germline V gene sequence: CDR1 MDHEN, CDR2 SYDVKM. Trimming took 1 base from V and 4 from J; bases not matched to a gene: 12. This chain's CDR3 is CASSLFSDRVRGYGYTF. The CDR3 nucleotides are TGTGCCAGCAGTTTATTTAGTGACAGGGTACGGGGCTATGGCTACACCTTC.

V gene TRBV7-8 combines with J gene TRBJ1-6, with a possible D match to TRBD1 (6 bases). The V gene's germline CDR1 is SGHVS and CDR2 FQNEAQ. Trimming cost V 1 base and J 10 bases, with 14 bases left between them. CDR3 length: 15 amino acids. This CDR3 reads CASSLVSGVESPLHF. The CDR3 DNA is TGTGCCAGCAGCTTAGTTTCAGGGGTGGAATCACCCCTCCACTTT.

The chain employs TRBV7-6 and TRBJ2-7; 8 bases align to TRBD1. Germline V gives CDR1 SGHVS, CDR2 FNYEAQ. This CDR3 contains 15 residues. V was pared by 6 bases and J by 0 bases, with 7 bases of the junction left unmatched. CDR3 bases: TGTGCCAGCAGTCCAGAGCAGGGGGCCTCCTACGAGCAGTACTTC. Translated, it gives CASSPEQGASYEQYF.